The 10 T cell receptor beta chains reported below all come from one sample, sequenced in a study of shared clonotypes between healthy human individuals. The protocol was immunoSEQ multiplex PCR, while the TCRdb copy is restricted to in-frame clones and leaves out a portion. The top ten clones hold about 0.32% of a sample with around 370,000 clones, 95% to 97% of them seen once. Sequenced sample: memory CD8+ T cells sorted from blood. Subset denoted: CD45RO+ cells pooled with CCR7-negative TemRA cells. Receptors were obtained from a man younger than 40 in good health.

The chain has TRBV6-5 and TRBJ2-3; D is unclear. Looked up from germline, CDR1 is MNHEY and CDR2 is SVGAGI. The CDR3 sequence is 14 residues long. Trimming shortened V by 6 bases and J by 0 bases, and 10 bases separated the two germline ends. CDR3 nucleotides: TGTGCCAGCAGGCCACGGCCTAGCACAGATACGCAGTATTTT. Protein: CASRPRPSTDTQYF.

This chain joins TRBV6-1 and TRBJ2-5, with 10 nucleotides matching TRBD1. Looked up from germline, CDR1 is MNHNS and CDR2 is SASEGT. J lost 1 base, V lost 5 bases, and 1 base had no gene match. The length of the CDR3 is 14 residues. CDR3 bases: TGTGCCAGCAGTTGGGACAGGGGCCAAGAGACCCAGTACTTC. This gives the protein CASSWDRGQETQYF.

The CDR3 nucleotides read TGCGCCAGCAGCCACCCACCCGCTGCGCGGGAGGGTGGCAATGAGCAGTTCTTC. Translating it yields CASSHPPAAREGGNEQFF. V is TRBV4-1 and J is TRBJ2-1; 9 bases are shared with TRBD2. This CDR3 has 18 amino acids. Germline V gene sequence: CDR1 MGHRA, CDR2 YSYEKL. Trimming removed 3 bases from V and 6 bases from J; junction bases left unmatched: 15.

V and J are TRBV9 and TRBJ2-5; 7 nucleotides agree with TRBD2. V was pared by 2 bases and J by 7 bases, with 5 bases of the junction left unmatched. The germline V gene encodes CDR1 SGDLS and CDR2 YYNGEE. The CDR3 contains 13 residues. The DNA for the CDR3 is TGTGCCAGCAGCGTGGAACAGCGGGGGACCCAGTACTTC. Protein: CASSVEQRGTQYF.

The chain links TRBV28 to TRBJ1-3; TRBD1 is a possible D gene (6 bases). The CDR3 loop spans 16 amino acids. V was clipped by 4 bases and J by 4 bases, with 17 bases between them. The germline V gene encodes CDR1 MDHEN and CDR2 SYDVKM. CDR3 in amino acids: CASSYSSGAGGNTIYF. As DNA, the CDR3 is TGTGCCAGCAGTTACTCCTCAGGGGCAGGAGGAAACACCATATATTTT.

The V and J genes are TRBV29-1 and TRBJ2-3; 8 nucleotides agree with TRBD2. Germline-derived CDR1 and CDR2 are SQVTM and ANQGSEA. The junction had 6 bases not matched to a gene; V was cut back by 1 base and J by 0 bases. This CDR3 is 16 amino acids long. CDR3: CSVEGSPSGSTDTQYF. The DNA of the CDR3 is TGCAGCGTTGAAGGCTCACCTAGCGGGAGCACAGATACGCAGTATTTT.

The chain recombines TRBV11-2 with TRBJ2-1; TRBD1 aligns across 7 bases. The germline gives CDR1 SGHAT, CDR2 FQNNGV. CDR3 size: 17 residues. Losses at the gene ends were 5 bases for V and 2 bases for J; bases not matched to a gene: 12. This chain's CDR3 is CASSKYRGQAAYNEQFF. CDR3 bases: TGTGCCAGCAGCAAATACAGGGGCCAAGCGGCCTACAATGAGCAGTTCTTC.

The CDR3 protein is CAISETQGESLHF. In nucleotides, the CDR3 is TGTGCCATCAGTGAGACTCAGGGGGAGTCCCTCCACTTT. The V and J genes are TRBV10-3 and TRBJ1-6; 7 nucleotides align to TRBD1. There are 13 residues in the CDR3. Germline CDR1 and CDR2: ENHRY and SYGVKD. Losses at the gene ends were 2 bases for V and 14 bases for J; bases not matched to a gene: 6.

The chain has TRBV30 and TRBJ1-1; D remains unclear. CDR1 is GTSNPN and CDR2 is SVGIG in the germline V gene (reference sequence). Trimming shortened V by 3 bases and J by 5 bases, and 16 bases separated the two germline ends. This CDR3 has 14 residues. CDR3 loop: CAWSPPRLGTEAFF. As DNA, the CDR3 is TGTGCCTGGAGCCCCCCCAGGCTAGGGACTGAAGCTTTCTTT.

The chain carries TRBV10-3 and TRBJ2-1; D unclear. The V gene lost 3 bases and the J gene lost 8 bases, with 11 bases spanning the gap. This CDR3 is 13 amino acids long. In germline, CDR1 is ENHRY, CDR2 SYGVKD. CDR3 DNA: TGTGCCATCAGTGACTATTTTGGGGATGAGCAGTTCTTC. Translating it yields CAISDYFGDEQFF.